These T cell receptor beta chains were read from a single sample in a study of OX40 agonist ivuxolimab in advanced cancers. Measured with immunoSEQ multiplex PCR; TCRdb has only the in-frame clones, and not every one. The data show approximately 38,000 clones, with 82% seen just once and under 9% held by the top ten. The sequencing used CD4+ or CD8+ T cells sorted from blood, collected in a trial of the OX40 agonist ivuxolimab. These receptors all come from an adult with an advanced solid tumor such as melanoma, head and neck, liver or kidney cancer. Both conserved end residues are part of each CDR3. Fields, in order: D gene, V gene, J gene, clone size, CDR3 DNA, CDR3 protein. The D gene is left open where the match is weak. Rows give clone size only sometimes, using once, few, many, or a class for an expanded clone.

d_call: TRBD2
v_call: TRBV10-3
j_call: TRBJ2-7
clone_size: NA
cdr3_nt: TGTGCCATCAGTGATTGGGAGCGGGACTCCTACGAGCAGTACTTC
cdr3_aa: CAISDWERDSYEQYF

d_call: TRBD2
v_call: TRBV19
j_call: TRBJ2-3
clone_size: NA
cdr3_nt: TGTGCCAGTGGGGGACTAGCGGGAGGGTCTGCTATGACAGATACGCAGTATTTT
cdr3_aa: CASGGLAGGSAMTDTQYF

d_call: NA
v_call: TRBV5-1
j_call: TRBJ2-7
clone_size: NA
cdr3_nt: TGCGCCAGCAGCTTGGCCTCTGGAGGGTTCTACGAGCAGTACTTC
cdr3_aa: CASSLASGGFYEQYF

d_call: TRBD2
v_call: TRBV6-6
j_call: TRBJ2-7
clone_size: NA
cdr3_nt: TGTGCCAGCGTTAGAGCTGGGACTAGCGGGAATGAGCAGTACTTC
cdr3_aa: CASVRAGTSGNEQYF

d_call: NA
v_call: TRBV7-9
j_call: TRBJ2-3
clone_size: NA
cdr3_nt: TGTGCCAGCAGCTACGGGCGGGACACAGATACGCAGTATTTT
cdr3_aa: CASSYGRDTDTQYF

d_call: NA
v_call: TRBV7-9
j_call: TRBJ1-2
clone_size: NA
cdr3_nt: TGTGCCAGCAGCCAGGACGGGAAATTCGGCTACACCTTC
cdr3_aa: CASSQDGKFGYTF

d_call: NA
v_call: TRBV10-2
j_call: TRBJ2-1
clone_size: NA
cdr3_nt: TGCGCCAGTCAGGGGAACTCCTACAATGAGCAGTTCTTC
cdr3_aa: CASQGNSYNEQFF

d_call: NA
v_call: TRBV27
j_call: TRBJ2-3
clone_size: NA
cdr3_nt: TGTGCCAGCAGTTTGGCGGGACGTACAGATACGCAGTATTTT
cdr3_aa: CASSLAGRTDTQYF

d_call: NA
v_call: TRBV6-5
j_call: TRBJ2-7
clone_size: NA
cdr3_nt: TGTGCCAGCAGTGACTTGTTAGTCCGCTACGAGCAGTACTTC
cdr3_aa: CASSDLLVRYEQYF

d_call: NA
v_call: TRBV6-5
j_call: TRBJ2-2
clone_size: NA
cdr3_nt: TGTGCCAGCAGTGGTCGCTGGGGGGAGGCCGGGGAGCTGTTTTTT
cdr3_aa: CASSGRWGEAGELFF

d_call: NA
v_call: TRBV5-1
j_call: TRBJ2-7
clone_size: NA
cdr3_nt: TGCGCCAGCAGCTTGACCCCCAGGCTTTCCTACGAGCAGTACTTC
cdr3_aa: CASSLTPRLSYEQYF

d_call: NA
v_call: TRBV5-1
j_call: TRBJ2-3
clone_size: NA
cdr3_nt: TGCGCCAGCAGCTTGGGGCCGGTTACAGATACGCAGTATTTT
cdr3_aa: CASSLGPVTDTQYF

d_call: NA
v_call: TRBV18
j_call: TRBJ2-3
clone_size: NA
cdr3_nt: TGTGCCAGCTCACAGGGGCCCACAGATACGCAGTATTTT
cdr3_aa: CASSQGPTDTQYF

d_call: TRBD1
v_call: TRBV5-1
j_call: TRBJ2-7
clone_size: few
cdr3_nt: TGCGCCAGCACCCGGGACAGGGCCTACGAGCAGTACTTC
cdr3_aa: CASTRDRAYEQYF

d_call: TRBD1
v_call: TRBV5-1
j_call: TRBJ2-5
clone_size: NA
cdr3_nt: TGCGCCAGCAGCTTGGATGGACAGGGGGCGCGGGGGACCCAGTACTTC
cdr3_aa: CASSLDGQGARGTQYF

d_call: NA
v_call: TRBV19
j_call: TRBJ1-6
clone_size: NA
cdr3_nt: TGTGCCAGTAGTGGGAGAGCCAATTCACCCCTCCACTTT
cdr3_aa: CASSGRANSPLHF

d_call: NA
v_call: TRBV6-1
j_call: TRBJ2-5
clone_size: NA
cdr3_nt: TGTGCCAGCAGTGGTCGGGTTTTCCAAGAGACCCAGTACTTC
cdr3_aa: CASSGRVFQETQYF

d_call: TRBD1
v_call: TRBV29-1
j_call: TRBJ2-2
clone_size: NA
cdr3_nt: TGCGTCCATTCCGGGACAGGGGCCGGGGAGCTGTTTTTT
cdr3_aa: CVHSGTGAGELFF

d_call: NA
v_call: TRBV12-5
j_call: TRBJ2-5
clone_size: NA
cdr3_nt: TGTGCTAGTGGTCCGGGACGGACCCAAGAGACCCAGTACTTC
cdr3_aa: CASGPGRTQETQYF

d_call: TRBD1
v_call: TRBV5-8
j_call: TRBJ2-1
clone_size: NA
cdr3_nt: TGTGCCAGCAGCTTTTACAGGGGGAGGTCCTACAATGAGCAGTTCTTC
cdr3_aa: CASSFYRGRSYNEQFF

d_call: NA
v_call: TRBV2
j_call: TRBJ2-7
clone_size: NA
cdr3_nt: TGTGCCAGGGGGCAGAACTCCTACGAGCAGTACTTC
cdr3_aa: CARGQNSYEQYF

d_call: NA
v_call: TRBV5-6
j_call: TRBJ2-3
clone_size: NA
cdr3_nt: TGTGCCAGCAGCTCGCTGATTTACAGGAACACAGATACGCAGTATTTT
cdr3_aa: CASSSLIYRNTDTQYF

d_call: NA
v_call: TRBV28
j_call: TRBJ1-1
clone_size: NA
cdr3_nt: TGTGCCAGCAGTTTCCTCGGCACAGGGCCGAGCACTGAAGCTTTCTTT
cdr3_aa: CASSFLGTGPSTEAFF

d_call: NA
v_call: TRBV7-9
j_call: TRBJ1-1
clone_size: NA
cdr3_nt: TGTGCCAGCAGCCCCCGGTGGGAGGGGTTGACTGAAGCTTTCTTT
cdr3_aa: CASSPRWEGLTEAFF

d_call: NA
v_call: TRBV5-1
j_call: TRBJ1-3
clone_size: once
cdr3_nt: TGCGCCAGCAGCCCGGACCAAGGAAACACCATATATTTT
cdr3_aa: CASSPDQGNTIYF

d_call: TRBD2
v_call: TRBV7-2
j_call: TRBJ2-1
clone_size: NA
cdr3_nt: TGTGCCAGCAGCTCTTTCTCTCAAGCGGGAGTCGGCAATGAGCAGTTCTTC
cdr3_aa: CASSSFSQAGVGNEQFF

d_call: TRBD2
v_call: TRBV7-6
j_call: TRBJ2-1
clone_size: NA
cdr3_nt: TGTGCCAGCAGCTTCGGACTAGCGCGGAATGAGCAGTTCTTC
cdr3_aa: CASSFGLARNEQFF

d_call: NA
v_call: TRBV6-6
j_call: TRBJ2-1
clone_size: NA
cdr3_nt: TGTGCCAGCAGTTACTCGGCCTCATCGGGACACAATGAGCAGTTCTTC
cdr3_aa: CASSYSASSGHNEQFF

d_call: NA
v_call: TRBV7-9
j_call: TRBJ2-3
clone_size: NA
cdr3_nt: TGTGCCAGCAACCCTGGAAAAAACAGGGCAGATACGCAGTATTTT
cdr3_aa: CASNPGKNRADTQYF

d_call: NA
v_call: TRBV7-2
j_call: TRBJ2-3
clone_size: NA
cdr3_nt: TGTGCCAGCAGCCCCCGGGGCTTCACAGATACGCAGTATTTT
cdr3_aa: CASSPRGFTDTQYF

d_call: NA
v_call: TRBV5-4
j_call: TRBJ1-5
clone_size: NA
cdr3_nt: TGTGCCAGCAGCTTAGGCGATCAGCCCCAGCATTTT
cdr3_aa: CASSLGDQPQHF

d_call: TRBD2
v_call: TRBV7-2
j_call: TRBJ2-2
clone_size: NA
cdr3_nt: TGTGCCAGCAGCTTAGAGACTAGCTACACCGGGGAGCTGTTTTTT
cdr3_aa: CASSLETSYTGELFF

d_call: NA
v_call: TRBV29-1
j_call: TRBJ2-3
clone_size: NA
cdr3_nt: TGCAGCGTTGAAGTTTCTGGGGGAGATACGCAGTATTTT
cdr3_aa: CSVEVSGGDTQYF

d_call: TRBD2
v_call: TRBV5-1
j_call: TRBJ2-1
clone_size: NA
cdr3_nt: TGCGCCAGCAGCTTGGACATTAGCGGGAGGTTGAGCAATGAGCAGTTCTTC
cdr3_aa: CASSLDISGRLSNEQFF

d_call: NA
v_call: TRBV5-5
j_call: TRBJ1-1
clone_size: once
cdr3_nt: TGTGCCAGCAGCCGAACGACAGTAACGAACACTGAAGCTTTCTTT
cdr3_aa: CASSRTTVTNTEAFF

d_call: NA
v_call: TRBV19
j_call: TRBJ2-7
clone_size: NA
cdr3_nt: TGTGCCAGTAGTATGGGCAGGAGCTCCTACGAGCAGTACTTC
cdr3_aa: CASSMGRSSYEQYF

d_call: TRBD1
v_call: TRBV5-1
j_call: TRBJ1-1
clone_size: NA
cdr3_nt: TGCGCCAGCAGTTACTCTGACAGGGCGGACACTGAAGCTTTCTTT
cdr3_aa: CASSYSDRADTEAFF

d_call: NA
v_call: TRBV20-1
j_call: TRBJ1-2
clone_size: once
cdr3_nt: TGCAGTGCTACACAGGAACCCGGCTACACCTTC
cdr3_aa: CSATQEPGYTF

d_call: NA
v_call: TRBV6-6
j_call: TRBJ1-2
clone_size: few
cdr3_nt: TGTGCCAGCAGTTACGGATCAGGGTCTAACTATGGCTACACCTTC
cdr3_aa: CASSYGSGSNYGYTF

d_call: NA
v_call: TRBV7-6
j_call: TRBJ2-1
clone_size: NA
cdr3_nt: TGTGCCAGCAGCGGAGGCGACAGAGGTGGCTATAATGAGCAGTTCTTC
cdr3_aa: CASSGGDRGGYNEQFF

d_call: NA
v_call: TRBV7-6
j_call: TRBJ2-7
clone_size: few
cdr3_nt: TGTGCCAGCAGCCCCCCCCGGGGAGAGCAGTACTTC
cdr3_aa: CASSPPRGEQYF

d_call: TRBD1
v_call: TRBV18
j_call: TRBJ1-1
clone_size: NA
cdr3_nt: TGTGCCAGCTCACTCGGACAGGAGGAGGGGCAGGTCTTT
cdr3_aa: CASSLGQEEGQVF

d_call: NA
v_call: TRBV5-4
j_call: TRBJ1-1
clone_size: NA
cdr3_nt: TGTGCCAGCAGCTTAGGACGGTTGAACACTGAAGCTTTCTTT
cdr3_aa: CASSLGRLNTEAFF

d_call: TRBD2
v_call: TRBV4-3
j_call: TRBJ2-2
clone_size: once
cdr3_nt: TGCGCCAGCAGCCAATTTTCTAGCGGGGGGACCGGGGAGCTGTTTTTT
cdr3_aa: CASSQFSSGGTGELFF

d_call: NA
v_call: TRBV6-1
j_call: TRBJ2-7
clone_size: NA
cdr3_nt: TGTGCCAGCAGTGAAGCAAGGGTATACGAGCAGTACTTC
cdr3_aa: CASSEARVYEQYF

d_call: NA
v_call: TRBV11-2
j_call: TRBJ2-3
clone_size: NA
cdr3_nt: TGTGCCAGCAGCTTAGTCGTAGGGGGATCAGAAGATACGCAGTATTTT
cdr3_aa: CASSLVVGGSEDTQYF

d_call: NA
v_call: TRBV5-1
j_call: TRBJ1-4
clone_size: NA
cdr3_nt: TGCGCCAGCAGCTTGCGGGGGGGAGCAACTAATGAAAAACTGTTTTTT
cdr3_aa: CASSLRGGATNEKLFF

d_call: TRBD1
v_call: TRBV2
j_call: TRBJ1-5
clone_size: NA
cdr3_nt: TGTGCCAGCAGTGTACGGACAGGGCGGGTTCAGCCCCAGCATTTT
cdr3_aa: CASSVRTGRVQPQHF

d_call: TRBD2
v_call: TRBV4-1
j_call: TRBJ2-1
clone_size: NA
cdr3_nt: TGCGCCAGCAGCCGAGGACTAGCGGGAGACAATGAGCAGTTCTTC
cdr3_aa: CASSRGLAGDNEQFF

d_call: NA
v_call: TRBV4-1
j_call: TRBJ1-4
clone_size: NA
cdr3_nt: TGCGCCAGCAGCGCGGTGGGAGGGTTAAAAGAAAAACTGTTTTTT
cdr3_aa: CASSAVGGLKEKLFF

d_call: TRBD1
v_call: TRBV4-3
j_call: TRBJ1-2
clone_size: NA
cdr3_nt: TGCGCCAGCAGCCAAGATTGGGGACAGAGTAACTATGGCTACACCTTC
cdr3_aa: CASSQDWGQSNYGYTF

d_call: TRBD1
v_call: TRBV19
j_call: TRBJ2-7
clone_size: NA
cdr3_nt: TGTGCCAGCGCAGGGGGCGCGGAAGGTCGCGAGCAGTACTTC
cdr3_aa: CASAGGAEGREQYF